The 10 T cell receptor beta chains below all came from one sample that was sequenced in a study of blood T cell repertoires in COVID-19. Clones were sequenced by immunoSEQ multiplex PCR, and TCRdb holds only the in-frame ones, with some missing. Here the sample spans around 130,000 clones, approximately 83% being singletons. Sequences were obtained from peripheral blood. The receptors derive from a woman between 50 and 59 years old who had recovered from COVID-19.

The chain is built from TRBV18 and TRBJ1-1; TRBD1 might be the D (5 bases). The V end lost 1 base, the J end lost 1 base, and 13 bases lay between the germline ends. Germline CDR1 is KGHSH and CDR2 is LQKENI. The CDR3 covers 16 residues. This CDR3 is CASSPLMRGGNTEAFF. Written as DNA, the CDR3 is TGTGCCAGCTCACCACTCATGCGGGGGGGGAACACTGAAGCTTTCTTT.

The rearrangement links TRBV19 to TRBJ2-2; 9 bases are shared with TRBD2. The CDR3 is 17 residues long. In germline, CDR1 is LNHDA, CDR2 SQIVND (reference sequence). V gave up 5 bases and J gave up 0 bases; unmatched junction bases: 7. The chain's CDR3 is CASSPSRGGPNTGELFF. CDR3 coding DNA: TGTGCCAGTAGTCCCTCGCGGGGGGGGCCGAACACCGGGGAGCTGTTTTTT. Based on the CDR3 plus reference TRBV19 and TRBJ2-2, the full variable domain is DGGITQSPKYLFRKEGQNVTLSCEQNLNHDAMYWYRQDPGQGLRLIYYSQIVNDFQKGDIAEGYSVSREKKESFPLTVTSAQKNPTAFYLCASSPSRGGPNTGELFFGEGSRLTVL.

The chain links TRBV5-1 to TRBJ1-1; no reliable D call. The CDR3 length is 13 residues. V dropped 4 bases and J dropped 2 bases, with 9 bases sitting between them. Germline V gene lookup returns CDR1 SGHRS and CDR2 YFSETQ. CDR3 bases: TGCGCCAGCAGCATAGGACTTAACACTGAAGCTTTCTTT. Translated, it gives CASSIGLNTEAFF.

The V gene is TRBV5-1, the J gene TRBJ2-1; 9 bases match TRBD2. Per germline, CDR1 SGHRS and CDR2 YFSETQ. The CDR3 is 17 residues long. The J segment lost 2 bases and the V segment lost 0 bases, leaving 6 bases of the junction unmatched. CDR3 amino acids: CASSLGPAGGTYNEQFF. The CDR3, as DNA: TGCGCCAGCAGCTTGGGTCCAGCGGGAGGCACCTACAATGAGCAGTTCTTC.

V usage is TRBV6-5 and J usage is TRBJ1-5, with D perhaps TRBD1 (6 bases). V lost 4 bases, J lost 9 bases, and 10 bases lay in between. CDR1 is MNHEY and CDR2 is SVGAGI in the germline V gene. The CDR3 is 12 amino acids. The CDR3, as DNA: TGTGCCAGCAGTTCAGGGGAGCGGCCCCAGCATTTT. Translating it yields CASSSGERPQHF.

The chain has TRBV7-2 and TRBJ2-1; 8 nucleotides align to TRBD2. The J segment lost 2 bases and the V segment lost 10 bases, leaving 7 bases of the junction unmatched. The CDR3 contains 14 residues. Germline CDR1 SGHTA, CDR2 FQGNSA. Here the CDR3 reads CATARGGAYNEQFF. Written as DNA, the CDR3 is TGTGCCACCGCCCGGGGGGGGGCCTACAATGAGCAGTTCTTC.

V is TRBV5-3 and J is TRBJ2-1; tentatively, D is TRBD2 (6 bases). TRBV5-3 is treated as an ORF (open reading frame) with a function not yet certain. This CDR3 is 14 amino acids long. Trimming stripped 3 bases from V and 14 bases from J, with 21 bases between. The CDR3 reads CARSCLVPGLLKFF. CDR3 in DNA: TGTGCCAGAAGCTGTTTAGTTCCGGGACTCCTAAAGTTCTTC.

The chain is built from TRBV5-5 and TRBJ1-6; 7 bases are shared with TRBD1. V trimming: 4 bases; J trimming: 8 bases; junction bases outside the gene matches: 6. CDR3 length: 14 residues. The germline gives CDR1 SGHKS, CDR2 YYEKEE (reference sequence). For the CDR3, the DNA is TGTGCCAGCAGCCTCCGGGACAGCCATTCACCCCTCCACTTT. It translates to CASSLRDSHSPLHF.

V usage is TRBV7-3 and J usage is TRBJ2-1, with 10 bases lining up with TRBD2. The CDR3 is 16 residues long. After removal of 5 bases from V and 8 bases from J, the junction contained 12 bases not matched to a gene. Per germline, CDR1 SGHTA and CDR2 FQGTGA. In DNA form, the CDR3 reads TGTGCCAGCAGCCATACTCCTAGCGGGAGCAGGTATGAGCAGTTCTTC. Amino acids: CASSHTPSGSRYEQFF.

The chain links TRBV6-1 to TRBJ1-2; TRBD1 matches 10 bases. Losses at the gene ends were 4 bases for V and 1 base for J; bases not matched to a gene: 6. The CDR3 contains 16 residues. Germline V lookup: CDR1 MNHNS, CDR2 SASEGT. The CDR3 here is CASSGDRGRGNYGYTF. The CDR3, as DNA: TGTGCCAGCAGTGGGGACAGGGGACGAGGTAACTATGGCTACACCTTC.